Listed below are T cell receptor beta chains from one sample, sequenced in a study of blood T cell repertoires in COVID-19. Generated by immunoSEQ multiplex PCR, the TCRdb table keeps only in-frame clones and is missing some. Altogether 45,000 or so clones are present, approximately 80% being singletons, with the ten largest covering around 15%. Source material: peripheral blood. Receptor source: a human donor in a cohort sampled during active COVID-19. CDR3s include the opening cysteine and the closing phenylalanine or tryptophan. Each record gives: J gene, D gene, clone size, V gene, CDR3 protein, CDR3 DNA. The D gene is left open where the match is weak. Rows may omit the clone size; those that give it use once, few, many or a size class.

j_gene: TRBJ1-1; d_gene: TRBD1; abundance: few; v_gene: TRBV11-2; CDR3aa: CASSRQGQGTEAFF; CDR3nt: TGTGCCAGCAGCCGACAGGGGCAGGGCACTGAAGCTTTCTTT
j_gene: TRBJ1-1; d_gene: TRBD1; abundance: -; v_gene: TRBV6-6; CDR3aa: CASSIGQGSTEAFF; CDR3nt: TGTGCCAGCAGCATTGGACAGGGTTCCACTGAAGCTTTCTTT
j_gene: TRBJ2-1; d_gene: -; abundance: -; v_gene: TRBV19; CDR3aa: CASSIELARNNHNEQFF; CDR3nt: TGTGCCAGTAGTATAGAATTAGCGAGAAATAACCACAATGAGCAGTTCTTC
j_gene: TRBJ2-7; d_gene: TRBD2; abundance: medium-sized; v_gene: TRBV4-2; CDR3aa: CASSQVSGVSYEQYF; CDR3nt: TGTGCCAGCAGCCAAGTCAGCGGGGTTTCCTACGAGCAGTACTTC
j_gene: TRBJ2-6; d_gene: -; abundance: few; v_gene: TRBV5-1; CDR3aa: CASSLVGSSGANVLTF; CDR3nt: TGCGCCAGCAGCTTGGTCGGGAGCTCTGGGGCCAACGTCCTGACTTTC
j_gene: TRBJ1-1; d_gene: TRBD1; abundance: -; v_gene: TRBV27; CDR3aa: CASSRYRGPNTEAFF; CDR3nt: TGTGCCAGCAGTAGATACAGGGGGCCGAACACTGAAGCTTTCTTT
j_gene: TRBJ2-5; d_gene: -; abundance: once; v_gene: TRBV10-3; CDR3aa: CAISEPQRGETQYF; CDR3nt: TGTGCCATCAGTGAGCCCCAGAGGGGGGAGACCCAGTACTTC
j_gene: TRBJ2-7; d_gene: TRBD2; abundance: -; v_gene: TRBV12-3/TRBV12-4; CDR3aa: CASSLRELAEQYF; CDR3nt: TGTGCCAGCAGTTTGCGGGAGCTGGCCGAGCAGTACTTC
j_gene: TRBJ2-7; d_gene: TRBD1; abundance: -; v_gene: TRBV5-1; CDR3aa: CASSLGWITGGADEQYF; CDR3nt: TGCGCCAGCAGCTTGGGTTGGATTACAGGGGGCGCGGACGAGCAGTACTTC
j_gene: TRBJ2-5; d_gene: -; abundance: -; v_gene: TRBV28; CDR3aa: CASSVQGFGETQYF; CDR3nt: TGTGCCAGCAGTGTACAGGGCTTCGGCGAGACCCAGTACTTC
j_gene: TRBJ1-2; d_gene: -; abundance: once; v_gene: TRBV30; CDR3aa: CAWSPGVLYGYTF; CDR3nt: TGTGCCTGGAGCCCGGGGGTCCTTTATGGCTACACCTTC
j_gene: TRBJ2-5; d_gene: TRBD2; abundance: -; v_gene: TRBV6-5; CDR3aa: CASSYGEGLPYF; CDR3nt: TGTGCCAGCAGTTACGGGGAGGGCCTGCCCTACTTC
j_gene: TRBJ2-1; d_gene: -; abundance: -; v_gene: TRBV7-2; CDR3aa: CASSATLVAYEQFF; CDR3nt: TGTGCCAGCAGCGCAACGCTAGTCGCTTATGAGCAGTTCTTC
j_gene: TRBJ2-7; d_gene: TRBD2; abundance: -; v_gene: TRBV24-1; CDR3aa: CATSDGGRADKYEQYF; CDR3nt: TGTGCCACCAGTGATGGTGGGAGGGCCGATAAATACGAGCAGTACTTC
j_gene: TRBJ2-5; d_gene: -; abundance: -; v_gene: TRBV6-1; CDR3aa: CASSEGAGEGGETQYF; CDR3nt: TGTGCCAGCAGTGAAGGGGCAGGGGAGGGGGGAGAGACCCAGTACTTC
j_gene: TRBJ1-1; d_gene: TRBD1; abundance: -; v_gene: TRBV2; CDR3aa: CASGGTGLFRMNTEAFF; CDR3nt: TGTGCCAGCGGAGGGACAGGGTTATTCCGAATGAACACTGAAGCTTTCTTT
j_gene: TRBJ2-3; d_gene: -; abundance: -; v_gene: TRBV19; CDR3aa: CASSIVAGDTQYF; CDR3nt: TGTGCCAGTAGTATTGTGGCGGGAGATACGCAGTATTTT
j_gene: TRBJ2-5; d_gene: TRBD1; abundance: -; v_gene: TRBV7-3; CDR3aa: CASSLSGGIGETQYF; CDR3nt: TGTGCCAGCAGCTTATCAGGGGGAATTGGGGAGACCCAGTACTTC
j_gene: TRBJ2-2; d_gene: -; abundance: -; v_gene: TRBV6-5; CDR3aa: CASSYSIASDTGELFF; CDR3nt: TGTGCCAGCAGTTACTCTATAGCGTCGGACACCGGGGAGCTGTTTTTT
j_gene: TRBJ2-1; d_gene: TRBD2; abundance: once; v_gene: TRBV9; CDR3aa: CASSAGLAGEEQFF; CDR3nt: TGTGCCAGCAGCGCCGGACTAGCGGGAGAGGAGCAGTTCTTC
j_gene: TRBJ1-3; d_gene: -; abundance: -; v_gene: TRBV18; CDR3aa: CASSPEQGHLFGNTIYF; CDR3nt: TGTGCCAGCTCTCCTGAACAGGGTCATCTTTTTGGAAACACCATATATTTT
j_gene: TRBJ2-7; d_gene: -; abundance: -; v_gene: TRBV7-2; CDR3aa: CASSLAASRGEQYF; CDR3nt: TGTGCCAGCAGCTTAGCGGCCTCGAGGGGGGAGCAGTACTTC
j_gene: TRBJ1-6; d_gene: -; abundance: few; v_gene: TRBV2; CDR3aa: CASSWGRDSSPLHF; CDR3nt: TGTGCCAGCAGTTGGGGGAGGGATAGTTCACCCCTCCACTTT
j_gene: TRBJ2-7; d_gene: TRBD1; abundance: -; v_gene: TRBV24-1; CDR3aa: CATSGPGQDVPYEQYF; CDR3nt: TGTGCCACCAGTGGGCCGGGACAGGACGTTCCCTACGAGCAGTACTTC
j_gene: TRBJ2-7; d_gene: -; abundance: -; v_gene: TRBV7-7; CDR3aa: CASSPAPGSSYEQYF; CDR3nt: TGTGCTAGCAGCCCAGCTCCAGGGTCCTCCTACGAGCAGTACTTC
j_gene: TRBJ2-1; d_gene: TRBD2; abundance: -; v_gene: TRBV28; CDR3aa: CASSSLGLAGANEQFF; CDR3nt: TGTGCCAGCAGTTCTTTGGGACTAGCGGGAGCAAATGAGCAGTTCTTC
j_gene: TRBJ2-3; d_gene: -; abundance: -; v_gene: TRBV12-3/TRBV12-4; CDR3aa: CASSFGGDTQYF; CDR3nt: TGTGCCAGCAGTTTCGGAGGAGATACGCAGTATTTT
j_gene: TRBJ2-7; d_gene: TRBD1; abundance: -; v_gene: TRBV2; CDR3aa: CASRSGTGDYEQYF; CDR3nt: TGTGCCAGCAGGTCCGGGACAGGGGATTACGAGCAGTACTTC
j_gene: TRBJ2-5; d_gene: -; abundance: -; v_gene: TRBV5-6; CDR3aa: CASSLAAGETQYF; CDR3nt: TGTGCCAGCAGCTTGGCCGCGGGGGAGACCCAGTACTTC